The 28 T cell receptor beta chains reported below all come from one sample, sequenced in a study of shared clonotypes between healthy human individuals. The data were produced by immunoSEQ multiplex PCR, yet TCRdb's version contains in-frame clones alone and is incomplete. The table includes about 1.4 million clones, roughly 96% detected once. Sequencing was performed on naive CD4+ T cells sorted from blood. The subset: CD45RA+ positively selected. Receptors originate from a man aged 25 to 40 in good health.

The V call is TRBV19, the J call TRBJ1-5, with a tentative D call TRBD1 (6 bases). This CDR3 is built from 16 residues. Germline CDR1 reads LNHDA; CDR2 reads SQIVND (reference sequence). V lost 2 bases and J lost 2, with 13 bases in between. CDR3 loop: CASSILVGAGNQPQHF. In DNA, the CDR3 is TGTGCCAGTAGTATATTGGTGGGGGCCGGCAATCAGCCCCAGCATTTT.

This chain's CDR3 is CASSLGGSPSYNEQFF. For the CDR3, the DNA is TGCGCCAGCAGCTTGGGCGGGAGCCCCTCCTACAATGAGCAGTTCTTC. V gene TRBV5-1 combines with J gene TRBJ2-1; 7 nucleotides agree with TRBD2. The CDR3 is made up of 16 amino acids. Germline values: CDR1 SGHRS, CDR2 YFSETQ. J gave up 0 bases and V 0 bases, and 3 bases lay outside the gene matches.

The sample holds one count of this clone. One end of the junction does not line up with germline, which may come from a read error. The V gene is TRBV5-6, the J gene TRBJ2-3, with D perhaps TRBD1 (5 bases). The CDR3 spans 14 residues. Per germline, CDR1 SGHDT and CDR2 YYEEEE. CDR3: CASRLAGRTDTQYF. The CDR3 nucleotides are TGTGCCAGCAGGTTGGCAGGGCGTACAGATACGCAGTATTTT.

The chain is built from TRBV29-1 and TRBJ2-7, with D unclear. The V end was cut by 5 bases, the J end by 0 bases, with 8 bases between. CDR1 SQVTM and CDR2 ANQGSEA come from the germline V gene. This CDR3 contains 12 residues. The CDR3 is CSVYGPSYEQYF. The CDR3 nucleotides are TGCAGCGTTTATGGCCCCTCCTACGAGCAGTACTTC.

The V gene is TRBV7-8, the J gene TRBJ1-2; maybe TRBD1 (6 bases). Trimming left V 4 bases short and J 2 bases short, with 14 bases between. This CDR3 spans 15 amino acids. CDR1 is SGHVS and CDR2 is FQNEAQ in the germline V gene. CDR3 sequence: CASSSPQGRNYGYTF. The CDR3 bases are TGTGCCAGCAGCTCCCCCCAGGGGAGAAACTATGGCTACACCTTC.

The DNA for the CDR3 is TGTGCCAGCAGCTTACTGAAAACCCGGAGCACCCCTCACAATGAGCAGTTCTTC. It is translated as CASSLLKTRSTPHNEQFF. The V call is TRBV7-8, the J call TRBJ2-1, with D unclear. The germline CDR1 and CDR2 sequences are SGHVS and FQNEAQ. This CDR3 region has 18 residues. Trimming shortened V by 2 bases and J by 5 bases, and 22 bases separated the two germline ends.

CDR3 in amino acids: CARSLRTVSQPQHF. CDR3 sequence (DNA): TGTGCCAGAAGCTTGCGGACAGTTAGCCAGCCCCAGCATTTT. The V call is TRBV5-3, the J call TRBJ1-5; tentatively, D is TRBD1 (6 bases). TRBV5-3 is marked as an open reading frame, function uncertain. The CDR3 length is 14 residues. Trimming shortened V by 1 base and J by 7 bases, and 12 bases separated the two germline ends.

V and J are TRBV7-6 and TRBJ2-3, with 9 bases lining up with TRBD2. This CDR3 contains 16 residues. V gave up 1 base and J gave up 4 bases; unmatched junction bases: 6. From germline, CDR1 is SGHVS and CDR2 FNYEAQ. CDR3 in amino acids: CASSLGAGGPPDTQYF. The CDR3 coding sequence is TGTGCCAGCAGCTTAGGGGCGGGAGGGCCTCCAGATACGCAGTATTTT. Based on the CDR3 plus reference TRBV7-6 and TRBJ2-3, the full variable domain is GAGVSQSPRYKVTKRGQDVALRCDPISGHVSLYWYRQALGQGPEFLTYFNYEAQQDKSGLPNDRFSAERPEGSISTLTIQRTEQRDSAMYRCASSLGAGGPPDTQYFGPGTRLTVL.

The chain links TRBV5-1 to TRBJ2-7; possibly TRBD1 or TRBD2 for D (5 bases each). This CDR3 comprises 18 residues. Germline V gene sequence: CDR1 SGHRS, CDR2 YFSETQ. V dropped 1 base and J dropped 0 bases, with 20 bases sitting between them. CDR3 loop: CASSLFPPGASISYEQYF. CDR3 sequence (DNA): TGCGCCAGCAGCTTGTTTCCCCCCGGGGCCTCAATCTCCTACGAGCAGTACTTC.

The V and J genes are TRBV4-3 and TRBJ2-3; no firm D call. V lost 3 bases and J lost 2, with 6 bases in between. The length of the CDR3 is 13 residues. Germline lookup yields CDR1 LGHNA and CDR2 YSLEER. In DNA, the CDR3 is TGCGCCAGCAGCCACGTGGCCACAGATACGCAGTATTTT. As protein: CASSHVATDTQYF.

The chain employs TRBV6-5 and TRBJ2-7; the D is unclear. Germline V CDR1 and CDR2: MNHEY, SVGAGI. The CDR3 runs 15 residues. V dropped 0 bases and J dropped 4 bases, with 13 bases sitting between them. The CDR3 DNA follows: TGTGCCAGCAGTTACTCTCGGGCTAGAGAATACGAGCAGTACTTC. Its protein product is CASSYSRAREYEQYF.

This chain links TRBV29-1 with TRBJ2-7, with TRBD1 as a possible D gene (7 bases). The CDR3 extends over 13 amino acids. Looked up from germline, CDR1 is SQVTM and CDR2 is ANQGSEA. The V end lost 4 bases, the J end lost 1 base, and 11 bases lay between the germline ends. The CDR3 protein is CSVAAGGSYEQYF. The CDR3 DNA is TGCAGCGTTGCCGCAGGGGGGTCCTACGAGCAGTACTTC.

The genes are TRBV5-1 and TRBJ2-7; 8 bases align to TRBD1. CDR1 and CDR2 from the germline V gene are SGHRS and YFSETQ. V gave up 2 bases and J gave up 0 bases; unmatched junction bases: 4. This CDR3 region has 15 residues. CDR3 protein: CASSLTTGASYEQYF. DNA for the CDR3: TGCGCCAGCAGCTTAACGACAGGGGCCTCCTACGAGCAGTACTTC. The full variable domain, its missing parts supplied by reference TRBV5-1 and TRBJ2-7, is KAGVTQTPRYLIKTRGQQVTLSCSPISGHRSVSWYQQTPGQGLQFLFEYFSETQRNKGNFPGRFSGRQFSNSRSEMNVSTLELGDSALYLCASSLTTGASYEQYFGPGTRLTVT.

This sequence joins TRBV30 and TRBJ2-3; D gene ambiguous. CDR3 length equals 11 residues. V was trimmed by 7 bases and J by 5 bases, leaving 10 bases between them. The germline V gene has CDR1 GTSNPN and CDR2 SVGIG (reference sequence). The CDR3 reads CASSTGDTQYF. DNA for the CDR3: TGTGCCTCCTCGACGGGAGATACGCAGTATTTT.

This clone was found once. The CDR3 spells CASSIRTSGIRTADTQYF. For the CDR3, the DNA is TGTGCCAGTAGTATAAGGACTAGCGGGATTAGGACCGCAGATACGCAGTATTTT. The gene calls are TRBV19 and TRBJ2-3; TRBD2 matches at 12 bases. The CDR3 contains 18 residues. With V trimmed by 2 bases and J by 4 bases, 10 bases remained unmatched. In germline, CDR1 is LNHDA, CDR2 SQIVND (reference sequence).

The chain links TRBV7-2 to TRBJ2-5, with no clear D. Germline CDR1 reads SGHTA; CDR2 reads FQGNSA. This CDR3 has 13 residues. Trimming took 2 bases from V and 3 from J, leaving 7 bases between them. CDR3 residues: CASSLQQKETQYF. In nucleotides, the CDR3 is TGTGCCAGCAGCTTACAACAGAAAGAGACCCAGTACTTC.

V usage is TRBV29-1 and J usage is TRBJ2-3; 7 nucleotides match TRBD2. In germline, CDR1 is SQVTM, CDR2 ANQGSEA. The CDR3 has 13 amino acids. J gave up 5 bases and V 3 bases, and 5 bases lay outside the gene matches. The CDR3 DNA reads as TGCAGCGTTGAGTTCCGGGGGGAAGATACGCAGTATTTT. This encodes CSVEFRGEDTQYF.

This clone came up once. Other DNA sequences in this specimen translate into the identical CDR3. The chain joins TRBV18 to TRBJ2-2; 11 nucleotides align to TRBD2. J lost 4 bases, V lost 2 bases, and 0 bases had no gene match. The CDR3 has 15 residues. Germline CDR1 KGHSH, CDR2 LQKENI. CDR3 loop: CASSPGLAGTGELFF. In DNA, the CDR3 is TGTGCCAGCTCACCAGGACTAGCGGGCACCGGGGAGCTGTTTTTT.

Only a few counts were recorded for this clone. The gene calls are TRBV2 and TRBJ2-2; D is perhaps TRBD1 (6 bases). V gave up 2 bases and J gave up 6 bases, with 10 bases separating them. The CDR3 totals 14 residues. Per germline, CDR1 SNHLY and CDR2 FYNNEI. This CDR3 is CASSEQGWAGELFF. The CDR3 region has the DNA TGTGCCAGCAGTGAACAGGGGTGGGCCGGGGAGCTGTTTTTT.

The J gene is TRBJ2-1, the V gene TRBV9, with unresolved D. The CDR3 is made up of 12 amino acids. Trimming pared 1 base from V and 8 bases from J, leaving 7 bases between. CDR1 and CDR2 from the germline V gene are SGDLS and YYNGEE. DNA for the CDR3: TGTGCCAGCAGCGTATCCTGGTATGAGCAGTTCTTC. This encodes CASSVSWYEQFF.

The chain joins TRBV28 to TRBJ2-7, with no clear D. Germline values: CDR1 MDHEN, CDR2 SYDVKM. This CDR3 is 12 amino acids long. Trimming took 5 bases from V and 1 from J, leaving 6 bases between them. The CDR3 sequence is CASSQNSYEQYF. CDR3 nucleotides: TGTGCCAGCAGTCAAAATTCCTACGAGCAGTACTTC.

The gene calls are TRBV5-4 and TRBJ2-3; D is perhaps TRBD1 (5 bases). Trimming left V 5 bases short and J 2 bases short, with 6 bases between. Germline loops: CDR1 SGHNT, CDR2 YYREEE (reference sequence). The CDR3 contains 12 residues. The CDR3 loop is CASRQATDTQYF. CDR3 DNA: TGTGCCAGCAGACAGGCCACAGATACGCAGTATTTT.

The chain links TRBV6-1 to TRBJ2-2; D is unclear. Deletions cut 7 bases from V and 1 base from J, with 7 bases between. The CDR3 covers 13 residues. The germline CDR1 and CDR2 sequences are MNHNS and SASEGT. The CDR3, as DNA: TGTGCCAGCAACGGGCAGAACACCGGGGAGCTGTTTTTT. Translated, it gives CASNGQNTGELFF.

The chain recombines TRBV15 with TRBJ2-1; possibly TRBD1 for D (6 bases). The CDR3 is 15 residues long. V shed 2 bases and J shed 4 bases, with 12 bases lying between them. Germline CDR1 reads LNHNV; CDR2 reads YYDKDF (reference sequence). The CDR3 loop is CATSRPGTQYNEQFF. Here the CDR3 DNA reads TGTGCCACCAGCAGACCCGGGACACAATACAATGAGCAGTTCTTC.

The chain recombines TRBV19 with TRBJ2-1; 16 positions agree with TRBD2. The junction had 14 bases not matched to a gene; V was cut back by 3 bases and J by 6 bases. The CDR3 is 20 residues long. From germline, CDR1 is LNHDA and CDR2 SQIVND (reference sequence). The CDR3 nucleotides are TGTGCCAGTAGTATTCTCCGCGCCGGGACTAGCGGGAGGGGGGGCAATGAGCAGTTCTTC. This translates into CASSILRAGTSGRGGNEQFF.

The chain couples TRBV28 to TRBJ2-7; TRBD2 matches 8 bases. The CDR3 is 15 amino acids. Unmatched junction bases numbered 6, after V lost 3 bases and J lost 2 bases. CDR1 is MDHEN and CDR2 is SYDVKM in the germline V gene. CDR3: CASSFSGTRTYEQYF. In DNA, the CDR3 is TGTGCCAGCAGTTTCTCCGGGACTAGGACCTACGAGCAGTACTTC.

This CDR3 reads CASSSSGRRETQYF. The CDR3 nucleotides are TGTGCCAGCAGCTCGAGCGGGAGAAGAGAGACCCAGTACTTC. The gene calls are TRBV7-6 and TRBJ2-5; 8 positions agree with TRBD2. Unmatched junction bases numbered 5, after V lost 4 bases and J lost 4 bases. Per germline, CDR1 SGHVS and CDR2 FNYEAQ. The CDR3 is 14 amino acids.

This chain connects TRBV11-2 to TRBJ2-5; maybe TRBD2 (6 bases). CDR1 and CDR2 from the germline V gene are SGHAT and FQNNGV. This CDR3 comprises 14 residues. Trimming shortened V by 3 bases and J by 5 bases, and 13 bases separated the two germline ends. The CDR3 here is CASSLDYTPETQYF. CDR3 DNA: TGTGCCAGCAGCTTGGACTACACCCCGGAGACCCAGTACTTC.